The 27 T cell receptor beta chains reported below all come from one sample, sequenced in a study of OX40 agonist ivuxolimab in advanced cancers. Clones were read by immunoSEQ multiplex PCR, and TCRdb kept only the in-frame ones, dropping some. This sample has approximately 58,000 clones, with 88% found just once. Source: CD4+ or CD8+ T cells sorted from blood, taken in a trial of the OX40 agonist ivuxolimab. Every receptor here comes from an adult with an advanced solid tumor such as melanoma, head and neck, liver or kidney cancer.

Here the CDR3 reads CASSLWGQQETQYF. Here the CDR3 DNA reads TGTGCCAGCAGTTTATGGGGACAGCAAGAGACCCAGTACTTC. The rearrangement joins TRBV27 to TRBJ2-5; 7 nucleotides align to TRBD1. V dropped 1 base and J dropped 2; count of bases not matched to a gene: 1. Germline V CDR1 and CDR2: MNHEY, SMNVEV (reference sequence). CDR3 size: 14 residues.

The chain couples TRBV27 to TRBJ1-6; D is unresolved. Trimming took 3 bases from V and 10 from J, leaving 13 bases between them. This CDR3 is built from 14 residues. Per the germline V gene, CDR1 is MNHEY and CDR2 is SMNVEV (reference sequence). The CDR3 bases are TGTGCCAGCAGTTTTCGGGCCTTGGCCTCACCCCTCCACTTT. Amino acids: CASSFRALASPLHF.

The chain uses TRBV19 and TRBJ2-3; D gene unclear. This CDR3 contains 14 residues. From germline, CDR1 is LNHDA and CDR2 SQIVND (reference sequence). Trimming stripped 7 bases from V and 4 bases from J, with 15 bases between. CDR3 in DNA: TGTGCCAGTAAGGTACAGTTAATTTCAGATACGCAGTATTTT. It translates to CASKVQLISDTQYF.

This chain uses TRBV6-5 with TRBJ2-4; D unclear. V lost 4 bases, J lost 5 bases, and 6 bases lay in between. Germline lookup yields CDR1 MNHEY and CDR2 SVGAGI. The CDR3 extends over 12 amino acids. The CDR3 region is CASSSLQNIQYF. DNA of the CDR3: TGTGCCAGCAGTTCACTCCAAAACATTCAGTACTTC.

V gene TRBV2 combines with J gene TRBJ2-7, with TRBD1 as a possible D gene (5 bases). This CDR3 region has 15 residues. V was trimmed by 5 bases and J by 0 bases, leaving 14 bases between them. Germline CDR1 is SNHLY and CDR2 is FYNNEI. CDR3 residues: CASSQGRTVSYEQYF. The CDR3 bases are TGTGCCAGCAGTCAGGGCCGCACCGTCTCCTACGAGCAGTACTTC.

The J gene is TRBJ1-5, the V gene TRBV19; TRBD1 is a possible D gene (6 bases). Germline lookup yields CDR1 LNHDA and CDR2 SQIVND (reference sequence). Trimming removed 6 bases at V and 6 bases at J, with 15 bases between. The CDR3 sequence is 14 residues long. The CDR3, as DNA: TGTGCCAGTAGCCACAGGGACGGGGTTCAGCCCCAGCATTTT. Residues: CASSHRDGVQPQHF. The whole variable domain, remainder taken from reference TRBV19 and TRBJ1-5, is DGGITQSPKYLFRKEGQNVTLSCEQNLNHDAMYWYRQDPGQGLRLIYYSQIVNDFQKGDIAEGYSVSREKKESFPLTVTSAQKNPTAFYLCASSHRDGVQPQHFGDGTRLSIL.

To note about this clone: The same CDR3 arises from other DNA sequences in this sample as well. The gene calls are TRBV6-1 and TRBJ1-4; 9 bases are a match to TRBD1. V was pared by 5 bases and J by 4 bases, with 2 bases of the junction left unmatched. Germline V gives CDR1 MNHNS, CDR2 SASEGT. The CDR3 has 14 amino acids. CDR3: CASSTGGGNEKLFF. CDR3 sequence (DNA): TGTGCCAGCAGTACAGGGGGCGGTAATGAAAAACTGTTTTTT.

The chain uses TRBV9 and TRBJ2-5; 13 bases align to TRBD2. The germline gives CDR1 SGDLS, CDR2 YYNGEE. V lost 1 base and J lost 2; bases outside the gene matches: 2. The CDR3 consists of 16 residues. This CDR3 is CASSVMGLAGQETQYF. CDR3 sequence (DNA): TGTGCCAGCAGCGTAATGGGACTAGCGGGGCAAGAGACCCAGTACTTC.

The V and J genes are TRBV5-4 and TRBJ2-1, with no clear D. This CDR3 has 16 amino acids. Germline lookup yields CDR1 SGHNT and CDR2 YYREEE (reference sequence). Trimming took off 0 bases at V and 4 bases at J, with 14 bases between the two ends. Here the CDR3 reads CASSLAASSQYNEQFF. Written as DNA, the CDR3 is TGTGCCAGCAGCTTGGCAGCTTCATCCCAATACAATGAGCAGTTCTTC. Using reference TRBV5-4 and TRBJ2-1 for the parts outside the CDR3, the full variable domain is ETGVTQSPTHLIKTRGQQVTLRCSSQSGHNTVSWYQQALGQGPQFIFQYYREEENGRGNFPPRFSGLQFPNYSSELNVNALELDDSALYLCASSLAASSQYNEQFFGPGTRLTVL.

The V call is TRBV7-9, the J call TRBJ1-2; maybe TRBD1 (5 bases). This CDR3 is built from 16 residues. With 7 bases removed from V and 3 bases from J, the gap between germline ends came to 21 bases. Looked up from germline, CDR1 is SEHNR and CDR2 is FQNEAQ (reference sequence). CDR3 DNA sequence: TGTGCCAGCAACAACCCAGGGCCGCTCGGGGACTATGGCTACACCTTC. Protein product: CASNNPGPLGDYGYTF.

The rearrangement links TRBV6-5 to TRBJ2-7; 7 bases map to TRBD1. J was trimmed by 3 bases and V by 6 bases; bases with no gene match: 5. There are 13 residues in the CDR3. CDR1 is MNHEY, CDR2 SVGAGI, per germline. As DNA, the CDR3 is TGTGCCAGCAGGGAGACAGGGAGCTACGAGCAGTACTTC. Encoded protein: CASRETGSYEQYF.

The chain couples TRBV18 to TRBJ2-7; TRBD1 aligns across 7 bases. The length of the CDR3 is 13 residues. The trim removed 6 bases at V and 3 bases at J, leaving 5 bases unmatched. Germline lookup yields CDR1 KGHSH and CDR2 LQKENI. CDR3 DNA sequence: TGTGCCAGCTCCCGGGACAGAAGCTACGAGCAGTACTTC. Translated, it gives CASSRDRSYEQYF.

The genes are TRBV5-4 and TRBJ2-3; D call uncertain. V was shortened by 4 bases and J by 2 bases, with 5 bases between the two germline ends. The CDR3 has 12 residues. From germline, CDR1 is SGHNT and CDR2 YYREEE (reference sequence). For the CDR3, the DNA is TGTGCCAGCAGCGGAAACACAGATACGCAGTATTTT. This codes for CASSGNTDTQYF.

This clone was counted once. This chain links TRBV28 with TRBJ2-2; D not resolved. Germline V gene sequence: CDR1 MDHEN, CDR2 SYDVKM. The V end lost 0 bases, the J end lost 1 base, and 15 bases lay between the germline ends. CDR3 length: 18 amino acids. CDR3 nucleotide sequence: TGTGCCAGCAGTTTATGGAGGATTAGGGATAGGAACACCGGGGAGCTGTTTTTT. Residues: CASSLWRIRDRNTGELFF.

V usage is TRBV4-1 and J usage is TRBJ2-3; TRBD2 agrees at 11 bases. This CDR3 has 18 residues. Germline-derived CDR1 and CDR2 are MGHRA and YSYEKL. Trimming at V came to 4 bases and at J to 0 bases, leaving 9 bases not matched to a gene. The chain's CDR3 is CASSRGTSGISSTDTQYF. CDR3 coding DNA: TGCGCCAGCAGCCGAGGGACTAGCGGAATTTCTAGCACAGATACGCAGTATTTT.

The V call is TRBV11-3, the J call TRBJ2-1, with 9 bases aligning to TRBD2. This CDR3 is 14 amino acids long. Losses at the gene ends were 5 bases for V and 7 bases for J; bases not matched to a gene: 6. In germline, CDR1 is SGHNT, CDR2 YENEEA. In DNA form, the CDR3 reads TGTGCCAGCAGCATAGCGGGAGTCGGGAATGAGCAGTTCTTC. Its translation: CASSIAGVGNEQFF.

The CDR3 DNA reads TGTGCCAGCAGCCAAGAGGGGGCTAACTATGGCTACACCTTC. Residues: CASSQEGANYGYTF. V and J are TRBV4-2 and TRBJ1-2; possibly TRBD1 for D (5 bases). The CDR3 is made up of 14 amino acids. Trimming left V 0 bases short and J 0 bases short, with 5 bases between. CDR1 LGHNA and CDR2 YNFKEQ come from the germline V gene.

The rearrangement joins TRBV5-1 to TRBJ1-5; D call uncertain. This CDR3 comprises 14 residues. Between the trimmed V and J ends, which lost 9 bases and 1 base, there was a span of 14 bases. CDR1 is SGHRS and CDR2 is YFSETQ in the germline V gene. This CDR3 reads CATSGPLSNQPQHF. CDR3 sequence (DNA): TGCGCCACTAGTGGACCTTTGAGCAATCAGCCCCAGCATTTT.

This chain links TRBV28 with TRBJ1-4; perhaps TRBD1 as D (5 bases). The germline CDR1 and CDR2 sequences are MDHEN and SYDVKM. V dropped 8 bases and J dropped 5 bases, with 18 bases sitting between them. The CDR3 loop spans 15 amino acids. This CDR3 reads CASGSPWTPNEKLFF. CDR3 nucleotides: TGTGCCAGCGGCTCCCCTTGGACACCGAATGAAAAACTGTTTTTT.

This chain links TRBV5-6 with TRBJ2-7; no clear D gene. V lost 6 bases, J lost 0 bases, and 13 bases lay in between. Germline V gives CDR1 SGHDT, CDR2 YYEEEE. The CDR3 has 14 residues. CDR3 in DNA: TGTGCCAGCATGGCGGACCCGAGCTCCTACGAGCAGTACTTC. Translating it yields CASMADPSSYEQYF.

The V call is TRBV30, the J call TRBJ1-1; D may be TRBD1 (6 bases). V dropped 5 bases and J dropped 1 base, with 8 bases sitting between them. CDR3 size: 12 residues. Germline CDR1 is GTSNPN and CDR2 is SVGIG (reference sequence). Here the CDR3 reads CAWETGNTEAFF. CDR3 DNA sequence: TGTGCCTGGGAGACAGGGAACACTGAAGCTTTCTTT.

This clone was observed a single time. CDR3 in amino acids: CASSSLAGNSYEQYF. In DNA form, the CDR3 reads TGTGCCAGCAGCTCATTAGCGGGAAACTCCTACGAGCAGTACTTC. This chain joins TRBV11-2 and TRBJ2-7; the match to TRBD2 covers 8 bases. V lost 4 bases, J lost 0 bases, and 5 bases stayed unmatched. Germline V gene sequence: CDR1 SGHAT, CDR2 FQNNGV. The CDR3 is made up of 15 amino acids. The variable domain in full, with the rest retrieved from reference TRBV11-2 and TRBJ2-7, is EAGVAQSPRYKIIEKRQSVAFWCNPISGHATLYWYQQILGQGPKLLIQFQNNGVVDDSQLPKDRFSAERLKGVDSTLKIQPAKLEDSAVYLCASSSLAGNSYEQYFGPGTRLTVT.

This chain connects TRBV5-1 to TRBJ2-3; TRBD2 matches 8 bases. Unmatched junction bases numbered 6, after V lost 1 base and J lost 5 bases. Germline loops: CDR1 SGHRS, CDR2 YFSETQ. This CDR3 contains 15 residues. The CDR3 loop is CASSLNDGRVDTQYF. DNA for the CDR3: TGCGCCAGCAGCTTGAATGACGGGAGGGTAGATACGCAGTATTTT.

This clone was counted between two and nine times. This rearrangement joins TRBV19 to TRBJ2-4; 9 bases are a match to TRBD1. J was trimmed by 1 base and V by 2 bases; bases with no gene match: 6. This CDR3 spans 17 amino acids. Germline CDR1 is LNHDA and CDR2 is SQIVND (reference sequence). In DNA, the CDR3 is TGTGCCAGTAGTATACTCACAGGGGGCCTGGCCAAAAACATTCAGTACTTC. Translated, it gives CASSILTGGLAKNIQYF.

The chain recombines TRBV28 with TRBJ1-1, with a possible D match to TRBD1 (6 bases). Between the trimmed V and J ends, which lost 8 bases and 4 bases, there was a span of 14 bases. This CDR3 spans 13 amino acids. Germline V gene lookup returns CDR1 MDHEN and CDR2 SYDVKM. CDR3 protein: CASVTGWSTEAFF. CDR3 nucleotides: TGTGCCAGCGTGACAGGCTGGAGCACTGAAGCTTTCTTT. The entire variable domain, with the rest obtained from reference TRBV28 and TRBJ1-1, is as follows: DVKVTQSSRYLVKRTGEKVFLECVQDMDHENMFWYRQDPGLGLRLIYFSYDVKMKEKGDIPEGYSVSREKKERFSLILESASTNQTSMYLCASVTGWSTEAFFGQGTRLTVV.

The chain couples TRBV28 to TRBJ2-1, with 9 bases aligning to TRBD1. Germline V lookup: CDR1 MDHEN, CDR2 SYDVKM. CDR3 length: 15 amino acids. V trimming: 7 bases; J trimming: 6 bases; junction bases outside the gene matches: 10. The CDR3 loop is CASTQGGQGSNEQFF. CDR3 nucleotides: TGTGCCAGCACCCAGGGGGGACAGGGAAGCAATGAGCAGTTCTTC.

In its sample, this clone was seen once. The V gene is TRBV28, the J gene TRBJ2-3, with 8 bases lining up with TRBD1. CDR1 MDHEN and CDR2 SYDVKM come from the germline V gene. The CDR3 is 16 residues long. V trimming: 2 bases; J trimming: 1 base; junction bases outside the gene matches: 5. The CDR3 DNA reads TGTGCCAGCAGTTTAAGTGCGGGACAGGGCACAGATACGCAGTATTTT. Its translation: CASSLSAGQGTDTQYF. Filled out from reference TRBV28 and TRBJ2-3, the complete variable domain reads DVKVTQSSRYLVKRTGEKVFLECVQDMDHENMFWYRQDPGLGLRLIYFSYDVKMKEKGDIPEGYSVSREKKERFSLILESASTNQTSMYLCASSLSAGQGTDTQYFGPGTRLTVL.